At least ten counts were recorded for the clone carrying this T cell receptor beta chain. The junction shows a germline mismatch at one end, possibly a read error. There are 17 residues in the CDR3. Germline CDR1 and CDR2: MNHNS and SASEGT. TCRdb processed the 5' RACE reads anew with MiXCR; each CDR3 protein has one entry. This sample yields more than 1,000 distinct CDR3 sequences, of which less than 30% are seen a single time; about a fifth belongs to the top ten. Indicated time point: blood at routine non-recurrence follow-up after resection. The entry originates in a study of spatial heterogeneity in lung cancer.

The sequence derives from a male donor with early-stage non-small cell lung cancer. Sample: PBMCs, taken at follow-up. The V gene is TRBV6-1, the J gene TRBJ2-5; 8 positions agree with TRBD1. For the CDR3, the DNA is TGTGCCAGCAGTCAAGCCCTAGACAGGGGTGAGCAAGAGACCCAGTACTTC. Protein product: CASSQALDRGEQETQYF.